This TCR beta chain was found in a study of blood T cell repertoires in COVID-19. At the level of the study: Spain, Italy and the United States supplied samples that represented acute and convalescent COVID-19. T cells, B-cell-depleted T cells, or PBMCs provided the cDNA or gDNA that served as material.

Germline V gene data show CDR1 as LGHDT and CDR2 as YNNKEL (reference sequence). This CDR3 spans 15 amino acids. J lost 4 bases, V lost 4 bases, and 6 bases had no gene match. Original processing notes: Reference gene primer amplification gave estimated nucleated cell counts. Here immunoSEQ multiplex PCR was the method, and the copy in TCRdb shows in-frame clones only, minus some. V, J and clone size reflect that table, while D and trimming were determined from the DNA. The sample includes hundreds of thousands of clones, approximately 85% seen only once; the top ten take about 5.1%. Sequenced input: peripheral blood. This sequence joins TRBV3-1 (or the pseudogene TRBV3-2) and TRBJ2-7, with TRBD1 matching over 11 bases. This clonotype originated in a man aged 45 to 65 with active or convalescent COVID-19. The DNA for the CDR3 is TGTGCCAGCAGCCCGGGGACAGGGGGTAAATACGAGCAGTACTTC. Amino acid sequence: CASSPGTGGKYEQYF.